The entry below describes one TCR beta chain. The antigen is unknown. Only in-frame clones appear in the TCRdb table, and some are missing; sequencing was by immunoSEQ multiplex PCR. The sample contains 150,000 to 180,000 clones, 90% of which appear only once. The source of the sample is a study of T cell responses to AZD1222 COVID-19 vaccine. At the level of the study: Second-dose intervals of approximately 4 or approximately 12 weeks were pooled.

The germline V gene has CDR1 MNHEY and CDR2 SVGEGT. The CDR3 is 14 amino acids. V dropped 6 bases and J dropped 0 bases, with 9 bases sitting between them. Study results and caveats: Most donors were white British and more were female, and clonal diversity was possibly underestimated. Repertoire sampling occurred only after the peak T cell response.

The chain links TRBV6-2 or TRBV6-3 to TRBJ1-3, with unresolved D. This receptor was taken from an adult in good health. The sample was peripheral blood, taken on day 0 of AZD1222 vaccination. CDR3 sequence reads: CASRPSDSGNTIYF. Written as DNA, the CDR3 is TGTGCCAGCAGGCCTTCTGACTCTGGAAACACCATATATTTT.